This TCR beta chain comes out of a study of shared clonotypes between healthy human individuals. Remarks on this clone: Its antigen is currently unknown.

The trim removed 4 bases at V and 4 bases at J, leaving 7 bases unmatched. The CDR3 is 16 residues long. Germline CDR1 and CDR2: ENHRY and SYGVKD. Study observations and caveats: The low donor count limited represented genetic and exposure-history diversity.

It was across several immunoSEQ plates that each subset's genomic DNA was evenly split. Here immunoSEQ multiplex PCR was the method, and the copy in TCRdb shows in-frame clones only, minus some. The table lists approximately 700,000 clones, 73% of them singletons. This receptor was obtained from a woman under 40 in good health. V is TRBV10-3 and J is TRBJ2-1, with 10 bases fitting TRBD2. The sample was memory CD4+ T cells sorted from blood. Subset defined: CD45RA-negative fraction. In nucleotides, the CDR3 is TGTGCCATCAGTGCGGAAGCGGGAGGGATTTACAATGAGCAGTTCTTC. Encoded protein: CAISAEAGGIYNEQFF.